These 23 T cell receptor beta chains came from one sample sequenced in a study of T cell responses to AZD1222 COVID-19 vaccine. The repertoire was sequenced with immunoSEQ multiplex PCR; TCRdb's copy has only in-frame clones and lacks some. This table has under 200,000 clones, approximately 93% appearing once. Source: peripheral blood, taken on day 0 of AZD1222 vaccination. These receptors all stem from an adult in good health.

A single count supports this clone. This chain links TRBV2 with TRBJ2-5; D unclear. This CDR3 is built from 13 residues. CDR1 SNHLY and CDR2 FYNNEI come from the germline V gene. V was shortened by 3 bases and J by 11 bases, with 16 bases between the two germline ends. The CDR3 DNA follows: TGTGCCAGCAGTGACTCGTACCCAACGGCTCAGTACTTC. Protein product: CASSDSYPTAQYF.

CDR3 sequence reads: CASSIISNGGTEAFF. The CDR3 nucleotides read TGTGCCAGTAGTATAATCTCGAATGGGGGCACTGAAGCTTTCTTT. The chain is built from TRBV19 and TRBJ1-1; D possibly corresponds to TRBD1 (5 bases). Trimming took 2 bases from V and 4 from J, leaving 14 bases between them. The CDR3 consists of 15 residues. In germline, CDR1 is LNHDA, CDR2 SQIVND (reference sequence).

This chain links TRBV18 with TRBJ1-4; 7 bases are a match to TRBD1. This CDR3 spans 16 amino acids. V dropped 2 bases and J dropped 3; count of bases not matched to a gene: 6. Germline V CDR1 and CDR2: KGHSH, LQKENI. The CDR3 protein is CASSPGTGTANEKLFF. Here the CDR3 DNA reads TGTGCCAGCTCACCAGGGACCGGGACAGCTAATGAAAAACTGTTTTTT.

The rearrangement uses TRBV7-8 and TRBJ1-2; tentative D call: TRBD1 (5 bases). Germline V gene lookup returns CDR1 SGHVS and CDR2 FQNEAQ. The V and J ends lost 5 bases and 7 bases respectively, with 14 bases between them. This CDR3 region has 13 residues. CDR3 in amino acids: CASSARGMGGYTF. CDR3 bases: TGTGCCAGCAGCGCACGGGGGATGGGTGGCTACACCTTC.

This rearrangement joins TRBV19 to TRBJ2-5; D is perhaps TRBD1 (6 bases). Germline lookup yields CDR1 LNHDA and CDR2 SQIVND (reference sequence). Trimming shortened V by 5 bases and J by 2 bases, and 18 bases separated the two germline ends. The CDR3 extends over 16 amino acids. In DNA form, the CDR3 reads TGTGCCAGTAGTGGTGATGCGGCAGGGGCGCAAGAGACCCAGTACTTC. Its translation: CASSGDAAGAQETQYF.

As DNA, the CDR3 is TGTGCCAGCAGCCCGGGGGTCTCCTACAATGAGCAGTTCTTC. Translation gives CASSPGVSYNEQFF. The chain couples TRBV3-1 (or the pseudogene TRBV3-2) to TRBJ2-1; a weak D match, TRBD2 (6 bases). Trimming removed 4 bases at V and 0 bases at J, with 7 bases between. Germline V gives CDR1 LGHDT, CDR2 YNNKEL (reference sequence). The CDR3 has 14 amino acids.

V gene TRBV28 combines with J gene TRBJ1-5; D gene ambiguous. Germline V lookup: CDR1 MDHEN, CDR2 SYDVKM. The length of the CDR3 is 15 residues. Trimming shortened V by 6 bases and J by 3 bases, and 15 bases separated the two germline ends. CDR3 sequence (DNA): TGTGCCAGCAGCTATTCGGGCAGCTACAATCAGCCCCAGCATTTT. It yields the protein CASSYSGSYNQPQHF.

V gene TRBV5-1 combines with J gene TRBJ2-3, with TRBD2 identical over 10 bases. The CDR3 is 22 residues long. Germline lookup yields CDR1 SGHRS and CDR2 YFSETQ. Trimming cost V 0 bases and J 2 bases; bases outside gene matches: 21. The CDR3 DNA is TGCGCCAGCAGCTTGGTTTCCGGGTGGTCTAGCGGGAGCATAAGAACCACAGATACGCAGTATTTT. As protein: CASSLVSGWSSGSIRTTDTQYF. Together with reference TRBV5-1 and TRBJ2-3, the CDR3 gives the full variable domain: KAGVTQTPRYLIKTRGQQVTLSCSPISGHRSVSWYQQTPGQGLQFLFEYFSETQRNKGNFPGRFSGRQFSNSRSEMNVSTLELGDSALYLCASSLVSGWSSGSIRTTDTQYFGPGTRLTVL.

This clone showed up just once. The V gene is TRBV11-2, the J gene TRBJ2-6; D remains ambiguous. This CDR3 region has 15 residues. Germline CDR1 and CDR2: SGHAT and FQNNGV. The V end was cut by 5 bases, the J end by 0 bases, with 8 bases between. CDR3 nucleotides: TGTGCCAGCAGCCAAATGGGCTCTGGGGCCAACGTCCTGACTTTC. Its protein product is CASSQMGSGANVLTF.

The rearrangement joins TRBV6-5 to TRBJ1-2; tentative D call: TRBD1 (5 bases). CDR3 length: 13 residues. V was clipped by 8 bases and J by 7 bases, with 17 bases between them. CDR1 and CDR2 from the germline V gene are MNHEY and SVGAGI. CDR3 protein: CASGLFRDSGYTF. DNA for the CDR3: TGTGCCAGCGGCCTTTTCAGGGATAGTGGCTACACCTTC.

The table lists this clone with a few counts. V usage is TRBV27 and J usage is TRBJ1-6; tentative D call: TRBD1 (5 bases). The CDR3 spans 17 residues. Looked up from germline, CDR1 is MNHEY and CDR2 is SMNVEV (reference sequence). V dropped 4 bases and J dropped 0 bases, with 13 bases sitting between them. CDR3 residues: CASSSRDGSSYNSPLHF. In nucleotides, the CDR3 is TGTGCCAGCAGTTCCCGGGACGGCAGCTCCTATAATTCACCCCTCCACTTT.

The chain has TRBV18 and TRBJ2-3; the D is unclear. Germline V gene data show CDR1 as KGHSH and CDR2 as LQKENI. The CDR3 is 14 residues long. Trimming removed 2 bases from V and 4 bases from J, with 10 bases in between. The CDR3 DNA sequence: TGTGCCAGCTCACCATCCGTTTTGCCAGATACGCAGTATTTT. This gives the protein CASSPSVLPDTQYF.

The chain joins TRBV7-9 to TRBJ1-5, with TRBD1 matching 7 bases. The CDR3 covers 14 residues. The V gene's germline CDR1 is SEHNR and CDR2 FQNEAQ (reference sequence). The V and J ends lost 5 bases and 5 bases, in that order; junction bases with no gene match: 6. The CDR3 coding sequence is TGTGCCAGCAGCCTGACAGGGAATGATCAGCCCCAGCATTTT. Translated: CASSLTGNDQPQHF.

V is TRBV3-1 (or the pseudogene TRBV3-2) and J is TRBJ1-3, with a weak D call TRBD1 (5 bases). Germline CDR1 LGHDT, CDR2 YNNKEL (reference sequence). V gave up 0 bases and J gave up 4 bases, with 16 bases separating them. The CDR3 sequence is 17 residues long. The CDR3 DNA follows: TGTGCCAGCAGCCAAGAACAGGATCTCACACCAGGAAACACCATATATTTT. Protein product: CASSQEQDLTPGNTIYF.

This sequence joins TRBV2 and TRBJ2-7, with 8 nucleotides matching TRBD1. This CDR3 comprises 14 residues. The J segment lost 6 bases and the V segment lost 7 bases, leaving 11 bases of the junction unmatched. The germline CDR1 and CDR2 sequences are SNHLY and FYNNEI. The CDR3 protein is CASNTGTGWSEQYF. The CDR3 DNA reads TGTGCCAGCAATACCGGGACAGGCTGGAGCGAGCAGTACTTC.

V is TRBV3-1 (or the pseudogene TRBV3-2) and J is TRBJ2-1, with D perhaps matching TRBD1 or TRBD2 (5 bases each). CDR1 LGHDT and CDR2 YNNKEL come from the germline V gene (reference sequence). The V end lost 4 bases, the J end lost 4 bases, and 14 bases lay between the germline ends. The CDR3 is 15 residues long. CDR3 in amino acids: CASSPNAGSYNEQFF. Written as DNA, the CDR3 is TGTGCCAGCAGCCCTAACGCAGGGAGTTACAATGAGCAGTTCTTC.

CDR3 region: CAWVRRTYNEQFF. The CDR3 DNA follows: TGTGCCTGGGTGCGGAGGACCTACAATGAGCAGTTCTTC. The rearrangement links TRBV30 to TRBJ2-1, with D maybe TRBD2 (5 bases). Germline assignment: CDR1 GTSNPN and CDR2 SVGIG (reference sequence). This CDR3 spans 13 amino acids. Trimming cost V 5 bases and J 2 bases, with 10 bases left between them.

The CDR3 here is CASSLFTGELFF. CDR3 nucleotides: TGTGCCAGTAGTCTTTTCACCGGGGAGCTGTTTTTT. The genes are TRBV19 and TRBJ2-2; D not resolved. The CDR3 extends over 12 amino acids. Looked up from germline, CDR1 is LNHDA and CDR2 is SQIVND (reference sequence). V lost 5 bases and J lost 4, with 5 bases in between. The variable domain in full, completed from reference TRBV19 and TRBJ2-2, reads DGGITQSPKYLFRKEGQNVTLSCEQNLNHDAMYWYRQDPGQGLRLIYYSQIVNDFQKGDIAEGYSVSREKKESFPLTVTSAQKNPTAFYLCASSLFTGELFFGEGSRLTVL.

The chain links TRBV14 to TRBJ2-1; no clear D. The V end lost 4 bases, the J end lost 7 bases, and 8 bases lay between the germline ends. This CDR3 is built from 12 residues. Germline V gene lookup returns CDR1 SGHDN and CDR2 FVKESK. The CDR3 bases are TGTGCCAGCAGCCGTACGTGGAATGAGCAGTTCTTC. This encodes CASSRTWNEQFF. The full variable domain, its missing parts supplied by reference TRBV14 and TRBJ2-1, is EAGVTQFPSHSVIEKGQTVTLRCDPISGHDNLYWYRRVMGKEIKFLLHFVKESKQDESGMPNNRFLAERTGGTYSTLKVQPAELEDSGVYFCASSRTWNEQFFGPGTRLTVL.

V is TRBV4-1 and J is TRBJ1-1; D is ambiguous. The CDR3 loop spans 18 amino acids. Trimming cost V 0 bases and J 4 bases, with 21 bases left between them. Per germline, CDR1 MGHRA and CDR2 YSYEKL. The CDR3 loop is CASSQDGRLGGLGTEAFF. CDR3 nucleotides: TGCGCCAGCAGCCAAGACGGCAGGTTAGGAGGTTTGGGCACTGAAGCTTTCTTT.

This chain uses TRBV27 with TRBJ1-2; D might be TRBD1 (5 bases). With 2 bases removed from V and 7 bases from J, the gap between germline ends came to 17 bases. Germline V gene data show CDR1 as MNHEY and CDR2 as SMNVEV (reference sequence). The CDR3 extends over 15 amino acids. CDR3: CASSLAYTGSGGYTF. CDR3 sequence (DNA): TGTGCCAGCAGTTTAGCATATACAGGTTCTGGTGGCTACACCTTC.

The V gene is TRBV5-8, the J gene TRBJ2-5; D not resolved. Trimming shortened V by 2 bases and J by 4 bases, and 12 bases separated the two germline ends. The CDR3 sequence is 14 residues long. Germline assignment: CDR1 SGHTS and CDR2 YDEGEE. The CDR3 nucleotides read TGTGCCAGCAGCTTTTTGGGGTTATCAGAGACCCAGTACTTC. Its translation is CASSFLGLSETQYF.

This chain links TRBV10-3 with TRBJ2-5; the D is unclear. The CDR3 consists of 13 residues. Per germline, CDR1 ENHRY and CDR2 SYGVKD. The V gene lost 6 bases and the J gene lost 5 bases, with 13 bases spanning the gap. In nucleotides, the CDR3 is TGTGCCATCAGACCTGACTGGAACGAGACCCAGTACTTC. It yields the protein CAIRPDWNETQYF.